Listed here is a single TCR beta chain. Sequenced by immunoSEQ multiplex PCR; TCRdb stores in-frame clones only, minus some. The data contain approximately 140,000 clones, under 95% of them seen just once; the ten biggest clones take up around 13%. The data belong to a study of control samples from healthy donors and cancer patients. Germline values: CDR1 LGHDT, CDR2 YNNKEL (reference sequence). The V and J ends lost 5 bases and 4 bases respectively, with 9 bases between them. The length of the CDR3 is 13 residues. Source material: blood. This clonotype was sampled from a man in his forties in good health. This chain uses TRBV3-1 (or the pseudogene TRBV3-2) with TRBJ1-5, with D possibly TRBD1 on 6 matching bases. The chain's CDR3 is CASSATGNQPQHF. The CDR3 nucleotides read TGTGCCAGCAGCGCTACAGGGAATCAGCCCCAGCATTTT.